This entry describes one T cell receptor (beta chain). Per the study methods: Reference gene primer amplification yielded estimated nucleated cell counts. Assay: immunoSEQ multiplex PCR; the TCRdb copy retains only in-frame clones and omits some. V and J calls and clone size follow that table, whereas D and trimming were derived from the DNA. The profile shows 70,000 to 95,000 clones, more than 80% of them singletons. This sample is drawn from a study of blood T cell repertoires in COVID-19. Study background: COVID-19 samples from acute and convalescent phases originated in the United States, Italy and Spain.

Germline V lookup: CDR1 SGHTA, CDR2 FQGNSA. V gave up 2 bases and J gave up 5 bases, with 11 bases separating them. This CDR3 has 14 residues. The chain carries TRBV7-2 and TRBJ2-3; D gene uncertain. The source material was peripheral blood. The receptor was isolated from a human donor in a cohort sampled during active COVID-19. The CDR3, as DNA: TGTGCCAGCAGCTTATATCTGGGCAGAGATACGCAGTATTTT. This codes for CASSLYLGRDTQYF. The entire variable domain, with the rest obtained from reference TRBV7-2 and TRBJ2-3, is as follows: GAGVSQSPSNKVTEKGKDVELRCDPISGHTALYWYRQSLGQGLEFLIYFQGNSAPDKSGLPSDRFSAERTGGSVSTLTIQRTQQEDSAVYLCASSLYLGRDTQYFGPGTRLTVL.